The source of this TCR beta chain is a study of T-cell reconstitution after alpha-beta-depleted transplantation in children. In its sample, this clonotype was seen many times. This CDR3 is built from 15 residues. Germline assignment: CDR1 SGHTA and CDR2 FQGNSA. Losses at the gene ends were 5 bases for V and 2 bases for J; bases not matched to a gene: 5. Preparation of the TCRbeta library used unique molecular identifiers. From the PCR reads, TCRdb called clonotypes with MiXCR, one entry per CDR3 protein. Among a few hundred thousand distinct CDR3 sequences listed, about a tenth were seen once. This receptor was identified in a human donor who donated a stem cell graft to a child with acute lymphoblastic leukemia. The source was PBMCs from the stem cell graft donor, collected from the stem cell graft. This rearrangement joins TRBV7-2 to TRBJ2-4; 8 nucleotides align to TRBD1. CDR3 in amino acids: CASSRTGSTKNIQYF. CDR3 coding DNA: TGTGCCAGCAGCCGGACAGGGTCGACCAAAAACATTCAGTACTTC.